This entry is about one T cell receptor beta chain. These data belong to a study of blood T cell repertoires in COVID-19. Repertoires were generated with immunoSEQ multiplex PCR, while TCRdb's copy carries only in-frame clones and drops some. The sample has around 200,000 clones, roughly 80% seen once. The germline V gene has CDR1 SGHTA and CDR2 FQGNSA. J lost 0 bases, V lost 3 bases, and 3 bases had no gene match. CDR3 length: 15 amino acids. The specimen was peripheral blood. This chain uses TRBV7-2 with TRBJ2-3; TRBD2 agrees at 7 bases. This TCR was sampled from a woman of 80 years or more with acute or convalescent COVID-19. The DNA of the CDR3 is TGTGCCAGCAGCTTGTCTAGCGGAAGCACAGATACGCAGTATTTT. As protein: CASSLSSGSTDTQYF.